The 13 T cell receptor beta chains below all came from one sample that was sequenced in a study of beta chain features in type 1 diabetes. Since all of the isolated RNA was reverse transcribed, expressed TCRB transcripts were what got sequenced. Measured with immunoSEQ multiplex PCR; TCRdb has only the in-frame clones, and not every one. The sample includes some 150,000 clones, around 8.7% of them seen just once. Material for sequencing was central memory CD4+ T cells from blood. These receptors all come from a man between 18 and 35 years old in good health.

This clone occurred a few times. This sequence joins TRBV5-1 and TRBJ2-3; the D gene is possibly TRBD2 (6 bases). The length of the CDR3 is 15 residues. V shed 0 bases and J shed 2 bases, with 10 bases lying between them. Germline assignment: CDR1 SGHRS and CDR2 YFSETQ. The CDR3: CASSLVGGFTDTQYF. As DNA, the CDR3 is TGCGCCAGCAGCTTGGTAGGAGGGTTCACAGATACGCAGTATTTT.

This clone was counted between two and nine times. The chain has TRBV6-5 and TRBJ1-3; 7 nucleotides line up with TRBD1. From germline, CDR1 is MNHEY and CDR2 SVGAGI. This CDR3 is 16 amino acids long. The V and J ends lost 0 bases and 4 bases, in that order; junction bases with no gene match: 6. CDR3 coding DNA: TGTGCCAGCAGTTACTCGGGGCAGGGGGTCGGAAACACCATATATTTT. Translated: CASSYSGQGVGNTIYF.

Only a few counts were recorded for this clone. V usage is TRBV11-2 and J usage is TRBJ2-5, with D maybe TRBD2 (6 bases). Looked up from germline, CDR1 is SGHAT and CDR2 is FQNNGV. The CDR3 runs to 14 residues. V was cut by 4 bases and J by 2 bases, with 11 bases left in between. As DNA, the CDR3 is TGTGCCAGCAGCTCCCGGGACTTTCAAGAGACCCAGTACTTC. Encoded protein: CASSSRDFQETQYF. Together with reference TRBV11-2 and TRBJ2-5, the CDR3 gives the full variable domain: EAGVAQSPRYKIIEKRQSVAFWCNPISGHATLYWYQQILGQGPKLLIQFQNNGVVDDSQLPKDRFSAERLKGVDSTLKIQPAKLEDSAVYLCASSSRDFQETQYFGPGTRLLVL.

The sample holds a few counts of this clone. The V gene is TRBV5-1, the J gene TRBJ2-2, with 13 bases aligning to TRBD2. This CDR3 is 17 amino acids long. Germline CDR1 SGHRS, CDR2 YFSETQ. J lost 4 bases, V lost 3 bases, and 6 bases had no gene match. CDR3 DNA sequence: TGCGCCAGCAGCTATGGACTAGCGGGGGACGGCACCGGGGAGCTGTTTTTT. This codes for CASSYGLAGDGTGELFF.

V is TRBV7-2 and J is TRBJ1-5; the D is unclear. V lost 1 base to trimming and J lost 5 bases, with 6 bases between them. CDR1 and CDR2 from the germline V gene are SGHTA and FQGNSA. The CDR3 totals 13 residues. The CDR3 region has the DNA TGTGCCAGCAGCTTAGAACAGTATCAGCCCCAGCATTTT. Amino acids: CASSLEQYQPQHF.

This chain joins TRBV19 and TRBJ2-3; possible D gene TRBD1, 5 bases. Germline V gene lookup returns CDR1 LNHDA and CDR2 SQIVND (reference sequence). CDR3 length: 14 amino acids. V lost 9 bases and J 4 bases, leaving 17 bases between the germline ends. Here the CDR3 reads CASHSSQGPDTQYF. CDR3 DNA: TGTGCCAGCCACTCGTCCCAGGGTCCAGATACGCAGTATTTT.

The V and J genes are TRBV19 and TRBJ1-5; maybe TRBD1 (6 bases). Trimming took 5 bases from V and 0 from J, leaving 11 bases between them. This CDR3 has 15 amino acids. The germline CDR1 and CDR2 sequences are LNHDA and SQIVND (reference sequence). The CDR3 spells CASSFGTNSNQPQHF. The CDR3 coding sequence is TGTGCCAGTAGTTTTGGGACAAATAGCAATCAGCCCCAGCATTTT.

This clone was picked up many times. The gene calls are TRBV14 and TRBJ2-5, with TRBD2 identical over 7 bases. V gave up 4 bases and J gave up 2 bases; unmatched junction bases: 7. There are 15 residues in the CDR3. From germline, CDR1 is SGHDN and CDR2 FVKESK. The DNA for the CDR3 is TGTGCCAGCAGCCCCCTCGTGGGGGGGCAAGAGACCCAGTACTTC. It is translated as CASSPLVGGQETQYF.

The table lists this clone with a few counts. The chain uses TRBV14 and TRBJ2-3; 10 nucleotides line up with TRBD2. This CDR3 is built from 17 residues. CDR1 is SGHDN, CDR2 FVKESK, per germline. The J segment lost 0 bases and the V segment lost 0 bases, leaving 3 bases of the junction unmatched. CDR3 sequence reads: CASSQELAGASTDTQYF. The CDR3 DNA reads TGTGCCAGCAGCCAAGAGCTAGCGGGGGCTAGCACAGATACGCAGTATTTT.

The rearrangement links TRBV19 to TRBJ2-5; the D gene is possibly TRBD2 (5 bases). Trimming left V 7 bases short and J 1 base short, with 10 bases between. This CDR3 contains 13 residues. The germline gives CDR1 LNHDA, CDR2 SQIVND (reference sequence). The DNA for the CDR3 is TGTGCCAGTAATGGGCGGGTCCAAGAGACCCAGTACTTC. It codes for CASNGRVQETQYF.

This clone was seen only a few times. The genes are TRBV28 and TRBJ1-5; D gene ambiguous. V shed 3 bases and J shed 10 bases, with 13 bases lying between them. The CDR3 has 13 residues. Germline values: CDR1 MDHEN, CDR2 SYDVKM. CDR3 sequence reads: CASSLVQGEPQHF. The CDR3 DNA sequence: TGTGCCAGCAGTTTGGTACAAGGAGAACCCCAGCATTTT.

This clone has at least ten counts. This chain joins TRBV7-9 and TRBJ2-7; maybe TRBD1 (8 bases). Germline assignment: CDR1 SEHNR and CDR2 FQNEAQ (reference sequence). Trimming shortened V by 4 bases and J by 3 bases, and 19 bases separated the two germline ends. The CDR3 is made up of 16 amino acids. CDR3 in amino acids: CASSSKTGDYHYEQYF. The DNA for the CDR3 is TGTGCCAGCAGCTCCAAGACAGGGGACTACCACTACGAGCAGTACTTC.

This clone appeared a few times. This sequence joins TRBV18 and TRBJ2-1; 14 bases are a match to TRBD2. This CDR3 comprises 20 residues. V lost 2 bases and J lost 0; bases outside the gene matches: 9. Looked up from germline, CDR1 is KGHSH and CDR2 is LQKENI. In DNA, the CDR3 is TGTGCCAGCTCACCAATGACTAGCGGGGGGGCTATGAGCTCCTACAATGAGCAGTTCTTC. It encodes CASSPMTSGGAMSSYNEQFF.